This T cell receptor (beta chain) was recovered during a study of cytomegalovirus exposure and HLA in healthy donors. Study conclusions and caveats: The study designated 150 or so TCR beta chains cytomegalovirus-associated. Excluded were some V segments that proved indistinguishable, including TRBV6-2 and TRBV6-3. Presence/absence analyses assumed roughly uniform sequencing depth across donors, which may not hold.

Primers for the PCR totalled 60 Vbeta and 13 Jbeta. Some clones are missing from TCRdb's copy, which holds only in-frame ones; the method was immunoSEQ multiplex PCR. The sample yields about 140,000 clones, 60% to 80% seen once. Donors sampled were nominally healthy, though unrecorded immune exposures were likely. The V gene's germline CDR1 is GTSNPN and CDR2 SVGIG (reference sequence). Trimming cost V 0 bases and J 2 bases, with 11 bases left between them. CDR3 length: 15 amino acids. Comments on this clone: What it recognizes is unknown.

The chain couples TRBV30 to TRBJ1-5; TRBD1 might be the D (6 bases). The sample consisted of PBMCs. This TCR came from a man aged 25 to 40 in good health and CMV-seronegative. CDR3 residues: CAWSVTGQGNQPQHF. Written as DNA, the CDR3 is TGTGCCTGGAGTGTCACAGGGCAGGGCAATCAGCCCCAGCATTTT.